This TCR beta chain came from a study of shared clonotypes between healthy human individuals. This clone was seen only a few times. The V and J ends lost 3 bases and 9 bases respectively, with 18 bases between them. Germline values: CDR1 SGHNT, CDR2 YYREEE (reference sequence). This CDR3 is 14 amino acids long. Only in-frame clones appear in the TCRdb table, and some are missing; sequencing was by immunoSEQ multiplex PCR. Seen here are about 1 million clones, around 76% observed once, and the top ten hold about 1.5%. Sequencing was performed on memory CD4+ T cells sorted from blood. Subset: CD45RA-negative fraction. The chain uses TRBV5-4 and TRBJ1-1, with a weak D call TRBD1 (6 bases). This sequence was found in a man between 18 and 35 years old in good health. The CDR3 DNA reads as TGTGCCAGCAGCTCTCTGGAGGGGGTTTTACAAGCTTTCTTT. It codes for CASSSLEGVLQAFF.